This T cell receptor beta chain was recovered during a study of blood T cell repertoires in COVID-19. On the study more broadly: COVID-19 samples, acute and convalescent, were from the United States, Italy and Spain. T cells, B-cell-depleted T cells, or PBMCs provided the cDNA or gDNA that served as material.

Per the original methods: Amplification of reference gene primers was used by the study to estimate nucleated cell counts. The method was immunoSEQ multiplex PCR; TCRdb's version includes in-frame clones alone and lacks a portion of them. V and J calls and clone size are as listed in that table; D and trimming were resolved from the DNA. The sample has roughly 76,000 clones; around 90% are singletons. Trimming left V 0 bases short and J 4 bases short, with 18 bases between. This CDR3 is built from 17 residues. The V gene's germline CDR1 is LNHNV and CDR2 YYDKDF (reference sequence). This chain links TRBV15 with TRBJ1-1; TRBD1 might be the D (6 bases). This receptor was taken from a man aged 45-60 years with acute or convalescent COVID-19. The specimen sequenced was peripheral blood. CDR3 loop: CATSRDRGGAIRTEAFF. The DNA for the CDR3 is TGTGCCACCAGCAGAGATCGAGGGGGGGCAATTCGCACTGAAGCTTTCTTT.